One TCR beta chain is described in this entry. No antigen is known for it. Per-base qualities were not stored, and no clone one base away is much larger. The collaborating institutions used their own protocols to collect whole blood in K2EDTA tubes. For TCRbeta analysis, collaborators shipped samples in one of three forms: frozen whole blood, isolated PBMCs, or DNA extracted from either of those sample types. The immunoSEQ Assay, a bias-controlled multiplex PCR, was used to amplify TCRbeta CDR3 regions from genomic DNA. The authors processed their data as follows. The number of nucleated cells in each sample was estimated from the amplification of reference gene primers within the assay. Sequence reads were collapsed and filtered to measure the absolute abundance of every unique TCRbeta CDR3 rearrangement. Productive Simpson clonality was computed per sample as the square root of Simpson's diversity index over productive rearrangements. TCRdb re-hosts the immuneACCESS table, in-frame sequences only. Its copies lack some clones; in the studies checked, an unresolved V gene accounts for under half of them, and the cause for the rest is not known. V, J and clone size reflect that table, while D and trimming were determined from the DNA. The sample includes over 110,000 clones, with around 89% observed a single time. The leading ten clones occupy around a quarter of the sample.

Its CDR3 holds 15 amino acids, cysteine through phenylalanine. The read is trimmed to its CDR3 DNA, 45 bases read in frame from base 1. Trimming accounts for 4 bases at V and 7 bases at J, while the number of junction bases matched to no gene is 9. CDR1 is given as SGHVS and CDR2 as FNYEAQ, both from the germline V gene. This sample was included in a study of blood T cell repertoires in COVID-19 (TCRdb year 2020). Broadly, across the study: The collaborator samples originated in the United States, Italy and Spain and spanned the acute and convalescent phases of COVID-19. The prospective study material was composed of cDNA or gDNA derived from T cells, B-cell-depleted T cells, or PBMCs. The dataset comprised deeply sampled blood TCRbeta repertoires from subjects exposed to, actively infected with, or recovered from COVID-19. The repertoires were released in a freely available public database intended as a resource for research on the immune response to SARS-CoV-2. The samples were drawn from two sources: the first 160 participants of the ongoing ImmuneRACE study, and 950 to 1,500 subjects contributed by 6 global collaborators. Sample metadata almost always included a de-identified subject ID, COVID-19 status, age in years and sex. Where available, HLA class I and class II types were obtained from metadata supplied by the sample provider rather than from assay-based typing. Summary of the overall study and its limitations: The quantity of clinical and demographic metadata differed by source and by participant and was supplied without curation.

Recombination joined TRBV7-6 with TRBJ2-5; 10 junctional bases match TRBD2. The sample comprised peripheral blood. The source of this sequence is a human donor in a cohort sampled during active COVID-19. In nucleotide form, the sequence is TGTGCCAGCAGCTCAGTAGCGGGGGGCTCAGGGACCCAGTACTTC. It codes for CASSSVAGGSGTQYF. This CDR3, with the reference TRBV7-6 and TRBJ2-5 proteins standing in past its ends, gives the full variable domain GAGVSQSPRYKVTKRGQDVALRCDPISGHVSLYWYRQALGQGPEFLTYFNYEAQQDKSGLPNDRFSAERPEGSISTLTIQRTEQRDSAMYRCASSSVAGGSGTQYFGPGTRLLVL.